Below, 30 T cell receptor beta chains from the same sample are listed, as sequenced in a study of regulatory T cells in long-lasting Graves disease. The time point denotes: newly diagnosed GD, antithyroid drugs for less than 3 months. PBMC RNA served as the TCR library source. Combining iRepertoire HTBI primers with Arm-PCR of CDR3 regions, the authors built TCR beta libraries. From the multiplex PCR reads, TCRdb called clonotypes with MiXCR, one entry per CDR3 protein. The sample has more than 350,000 distinct CDR3 sequences, 15% seen once. This same sample was also part of a study on T cells in Graves' hyperthyroidism and ophthalmopathy.

The sample here was peripheral blood mononuclear cells (PBMCs), taken at new diagnosis, from a patient treated with antithyroid drugs. These receptors were obtained from a woman aged 25 to 39 with Graves disease.

This clonotype occurred a few times. The rearrangement uses TRBV6-2 or TRBV6-3 and TRBJ2-6; D not certain. CDR1 and CDR2 from the germline V gene are MNHEY and SVGEGT. V was cut by 5 bases and J by 2 bases, with 7 bases left in between. The CDR3 runs to 14 residues. CDR3 in DNA: TGTGCCAGCAGTCTTACTGCTGGGGCCAACGTCCTGACTTTC. This gives the protein CASSLTAGANVLTF.

To note about this clonotype: This may arise from a read error, as a much more abundant clone is one base away. The rearrangement joins TRBV7-2 to TRBJ2-5; D is perhaps TRBD2 (6 bases). Germline V gene data show CDR1 as SGHTA and CDR2 as FQGNSA. Trimming cost V 2 bases and J 7 bases, with 14 bases left between them. The length of the CDR3 is 14 residues. This chain's CDR3 is CASSLLGLGGTQYF. The CDR3 DNA reads TGTGCCAGCAGCTTACTGGGGCTCGGGGGGACCCAGTACTTC.

The sample holds a few counts of this clonotype. The rearrangement links TRBV3-1 to TRBJ2-1; D perhaps matches TRBD2 (5 bases). The V end was cut by 3 bases, the J end by 4 bases, with 19 bases between. CDR1 and CDR2 from the germline V gene are LGHDT and YNNKEL (reference sequence). The CDR3 totals 17 residues. CDR3 in DNA: TGTGCCAGCAGCCATCGGTCCGTGGGAGTGAATTACAATGAGCAGTTCTTC. Translation gives CASSHRSVGVNYNEQFF.

Ten or more counts support this clonotype. The chain uses TRBV6-1 and TRBJ1-1; 7 nucleotides agree with TRBD1. Germline V gene lookup returns CDR1 MNHNS and CDR2 SASEGT. The junction had 15 bases not matched to a gene; V was cut back by 7 bases and J by 1 base. This CDR3 spans 17 amino acids. The DNA of the CDR3 is TGTGCCAGCAACCCAAGGAGAGGGACAGACCCGAACACTGAAGCTTTCTTT. Encoded protein: CASNPRRGTDPNTEAFF.

This clonotype occurred many times. V is TRBV5-5 and J is TRBJ2-3; 8 bases are a match to TRBD2. With V trimmed by 2 bases and J by 4 bases, 6 bases remained unmatched. Germline V lookup: CDR1 SGHKS, CDR2 YYEKEE (reference sequence). The CDR3 contains 15 residues. CDR3 protein: CASSLDSGSADTQYF. Written as DNA, the CDR3 is TGTGCCAGCAGCTTAGACAGCGGGAGTGCAGATACGCAGTATTTT.

The table lists this clonotype with a few counts. The CDR3 DNA follows: TGTGCCAGCAGCTCCCCGATAGCGGGACCCCCCACAGATACGCAGTATTTT. Residues: CASSSPIAGPPTDTQYF. The V and J genes are TRBV9 and TRBJ2-3; 8 nucleotides line up with TRBD2. The CDR3 sequence is 17 residues long. J was trimmed by 2 bases and V by 4 bases; bases with no gene match: 12. Germline V gene sequence: CDR1 SGDLS, CDR2 YYNGEE.

This clonotype was observed many times. The V call is TRBV28, the J call TRBJ2-1; a possible D gene is TRBD2 (6 bases). CDR1 and CDR2 (germline): MDHEN, SYDVKM. This CDR3 is built from 16 residues. Trimming shortened V by 6 bases and J by 0 bases, and 15 bases separated the two germline ends. The DNA for the CDR3 is TGTGCCAGCAGCCCTCCCCGGGGGAGCTCCTACAATGAGCAGTTCTTC. As protein: CASSPPRGSSYNEQFF.

This clonotype came up many times. The chain uses TRBV18 and TRBJ1-4; D remains unclear. The CDR3 extends over 15 amino acids. The germline gives CDR1 KGHSH, CDR2 LQKENI. The V end lost 3 bases, the J end lost 2 bases, and 10 bases lay between the germline ends. The CDR3 loop is CASSPSLQTNEKLFF. The DNA for the CDR3 is TGTGCCAGCTCACCGTCTTTACAGACTAATGAAAAACTGTTTTTT.

This clonotype was counted many times. This chain uses TRBV30 with TRBJ2-1, with a tentative D call TRBD2 (5 bases). Trimming shortened V by 3 bases and J by 7 bases, and 10 bases separated the two germline ends. Germline assignment: CDR1 GTSNPN and CDR2 SVGIG (reference sequence). The CDR3 has 12 amino acids. The CDR3 DNA sequence: TGTGCCTGGAGCTCCACTAGTAATGAGCAGTTCTTC. This encodes CAWSSTSNEQFF. Based on the CDR3 plus reference TRBV30 and TRBJ2-1, the full variable domain is SQTIHQWPATLVQPVGSPLSLECTVEGTSNPNLYWYRQAAGRGLQLLFYSVGIGQISSEVPQNLSASRPQDRQFILSSKKLLLSDSGFYLCAWSSTSNEQFFGPGTRLTVL.

This clonotype has ten or more counts. The chain carries TRBV2 and TRBJ2-3; D assignment may be TRBD1 or TRBD2 (6 bases each). CDR1 is SNHLY, CDR2 FYNNEI, per germline. V was pared by 5 bases and J by 3 bases, with 27 bases between. This CDR3 contains 19 residues. DNA for the CDR3: TGTGCCAGCAGTACCGACAGGCCCTGGAGACTAGGCGAAACAGATACGCAGTATTTT. Amino acid sequence: CASSTDRPWRLGETDTQYF.

This clonotype was counted many times. This sequence joins TRBV12-3 or TRBV12-4 and TRBJ2-1, with D perhaps TRBD2 (6 bases). V was trimmed by 4 bases and J by 3 bases, leaving 16 bases between them. The length of the CDR3 is 16 residues. DNA for the CDR3: TGTGCCAGCAGTTCCCGTTTAGCGGTAATCTACAATGAGCAGTTCTTC. Its translation: CASSSRLAVIYNEQFF.

This clonotype was observed a handful of times. The chain joins TRBV4-1 to TRBJ2-1; D may be TRBD2 (6 bases). CDR3 length equals 16 residues. Trimming cost V 1 base and J 3 bases, with 13 bases left between them. The germline V gene has CDR1 MGHRA and CDR2 YSYEKL. The DNA of the CDR3 is TGCGCCAGCAGCCAAGCTCCTCCGGGAGTCTACAATGAGCAGTTCTTC. The encoded protein is CASSQAPPGVYNEQFF.

This clonotype turned up a few times. The V gene is TRBV19, the J gene TRBJ1-2, with a tentative D call TRBD1 (6 bases). Germline V gene data show CDR1 as LNHDA and CDR2 as SQIVND (reference sequence). Trimming shortened V by 6 bases and J by 4 bases, and 12 bases separated the two germline ends. The length of the CDR3 is 13 residues. The CDR3 coding sequence is TGTGCCAGTAGAGGGGGGCGCATCTATGGCTACACCTTC. Protein: CASRGGRIYGYTF.

Written as DNA, the CDR3 is TGTGCTAGTGGTCCAGATGGGTCCCGGAGGGCTTTCTTT. Protein sequence: CASGPDGSRRAFF. The chain joins TRBV12-5 to TRBJ1-1; D unresolved. V was clipped by 5 bases and J by 11 bases, with 18 bases between them. CDR3 length: 13 amino acids. Germline V CDR1 and CDR2: LGHNT, FRNRAP.

On this clonotype itself: A much more abundant neighbour one base away suggests this may be a read error. The V gene is TRBV6-5, the J gene TRBJ2-5; TRBD1 might be the D (6 bases). V dropped 2 bases and J dropped 4 bases, with 17 bases sitting between them. This CDR3 has 16 amino acids. From germline, CDR1 is MNHEY and CDR2 SVGAGI. The CDR3 DNA reads as TGTGCCAGCAGTTACCTGCAAGCAGGGGCCATAGAGACCCAGTACTTC. Translating it yields CASSYLQAGAIETQYF.

As for this clonotype: A much bigger clone sits one base away, suggesting this may be a read error. The J gene is TRBJ2-5, the V gene TRBV5-1; D is unresolved. The J call may be mistaken, given a closer DNA end match to TRBJ2-1. Looked up from germline, CDR1 is SGHRS and CDR2 is YFSETQ. The CDR3 length is 15 residues. CDR3 sequence (DNA): TGCGCCAGCGGCTTGGGAACCATACCTTACAATGAGCAGTTCTTC. Protein: CASGLGTIPYNEQFF.

This clonotype was seen a handful of times. CDR3 region: CASSDHRAEQETQYF. The CDR3 bases are TGCGCCAGCAGTGATCACAGGGCGGAACAAGAGACCCAGTACTTC. The chain uses TRBV10-1 and TRBJ2-5; TRBD1 is a possible D gene (6 bases). Germline V gene data show CDR1 as WNHNN and CDR2 as SYGVQD (reference sequence). Trimming removed 3 bases at V and 2 bases at J, with 13 bases between. This CDR3 is 15 amino acids long.

The table lists this clonotype with a few counts. The chain has TRBV29-1 and TRBJ2-2, with 7 bases aligning to TRBD1. This CDR3 is 12 amino acids long. CDR1 SQVTM and CDR2 ANQGSEA come from the germline V gene. The V segment lost 7 bases and the J segment 5 bases; nucleotides outside the gene matches: 4. The CDR3 nucleotides are TGCAGCGGACAGGGTTGGACCGGGGAGCTGTTTTTT. This encodes CSGQGWTGELFF.

This clonotype was seen many times. V and J are TRBV24-1 and TRBJ2-1; maybe TRBD2 (6 bases). Germline V gene lookup returns CDR1 KGHDR and CDR2 SFDVKD. The CDR3 is 15 amino acids. V was trimmed by 5 bases and J by 2 bases, leaving 12 bases between them. The CDR3 is CATSVSSEPYNEQFF. DNA of the CDR3: TGTGCCACCAGTGTCTCTAGCGAACCCTACAATGAGCAGTTCTTC.

This clonotype was found many times. The chain uses TRBV11-2 and TRBJ2-1; 10 nucleotides align to TRBD1. Germline V CDR1 and CDR2: SGHAT, FQNNGV. The ends lost 5 bases at V and 7 bases at J; junction bases unmatched: 14. The CDR3 has 17 residues. The CDR3 loop reads CASSPFPGDRGSNEQFF. The DNA for the CDR3 is TGTGCCAGCAGCCCCTTCCCGGGGGACAGGGGCTCTAATGAGCAGTTCTTC.

This clonotype came up a few times. The chain couples TRBV19 to TRBJ1-1, with D possibly matching TRBD1 (6 bases). Germline CDR1 reads LNHDA; CDR2 reads SQIVND (reference sequence). The V gene lost 0 bases and the J gene lost 3 bases, with 11 bases spanning the gap. The CDR3 totals 15 residues. DNA for the CDR3: TGTGCCAGTAGTATAGACCCAGGGGTGGACACTGAAGCTTTCTTT. This translates into CASSIDPGVDTEAFF.

Ten or more counts support this clonotype. This chain uses TRBV6-5 with TRBJ1-1, with 8 bases identical to TRBD1. This CDR3 has 12 amino acids. The V gene end was trimmed by 4 bases and the J gene end by 10 bases; junction bases not matched to a gene: 5. Germline CDR1 is MNHEY and CDR2 is SVGAGI. CDR3 sequence: CASSSTGAGAFF. DNA of the CDR3: TGTGCCAGCAGTTCGACAGGGGCGGGAGCTTTCTTT.

This clonotype has at least ten counts. The J gene is TRBJ1-5, the V gene TRBV30; D might be TRBD1 (5 bases). The CDR3 is 16 residues long. The V gene lost 0 bases and the J gene lost 4 bases, with 16 bases spanning the gap. CDR1 GTSNPN and CDR2 SVGIG come from the germline V gene (reference sequence). CDR3 protein: CAWSVRGGLGNQPQHF. CDR3 DNA: TGTGCCTGGAGTGTACGTGGGGGGTTAGGGAATCAGCCCCAGCATTTT.

This clonotype has at least ten counts. J is TRBJ2-7 and V is TRBV7-9, with D maybe TRBD2 (6 bases). Trimming removed 3 bases at V and 5 bases at J, with 14 bases between. Germline-derived CDR1 and CDR2 are SEHNR and FQNEAQ (reference sequence). The CDR3 covers 14 residues. This CDR3 is CASSLGGSFNEQYF. CDR3 DNA: TGTGCCAGCAGCTTGGGGGGTTCGTTCAACGAGCAGTACTTC.

This clonotype has ten or more counts. CDR3 nucleotide sequence: TGCAGTGCTAGGGGTCGGACAGGGGTTGCTAATGGCTACACCTTC. It is translated as CSARGRTGVANGYTF. The chain has TRBV20-1 and TRBJ1-2, with 9 bases aligning to TRBD1. V dropped 3 bases and J dropped 6; count of bases not matched to a gene: 11. CDR1 DFQATT and CDR2 SNEGSKA come from the germline V gene (reference sequence). The CDR3 consists of 15 residues.

This clonotype was counted at least ten times. This sequence joins TRBV20-1 and TRBJ2-7, with 8 bases lining up with TRBD2. Germline V lookup: CDR1 DFQATT, CDR2 SNEGSKA (reference sequence). CDR3 length equals 15 residues. The V gene end was trimmed by 1 base and the J gene end by 3 bases; junction bases not matched to a gene: 8. The DNA of the CDR3 is TGCAGTGCTAGAGTCGACGGGAGGGCCGGCTACGAGCAGTACTTC. This codes for CSARVDGRAGYEQYF.

The chain has TRBV7-8 and TRBJ1-3; TRBD1 agrees at 7 bases. With 4 bases clipped from V and 3 bases from J, the junction kept 9 bases outside the gene matches. The CDR3 is made up of 16 amino acids. CDR1 and CDR2 from the germline V gene are SGHVS and FQNEAQ. In nucleotides, the CDR3 is TGTGCCAGCAGCTCAGGGGGGATCTCGGGTGGAAACACCATATATTTT. This encodes CASSSGGISGGNTIYF.

This clonotype was seen a handful of times. This rearrangement joins TRBV20-1 to TRBJ2-7; 7 bases agree with TRBD2. The V gene end was trimmed by 2 bases and the J gene end by 3 bases; junction bases not matched to a gene: 7. CDR3 length equals 14 residues. Germline V gene lookup returns CDR1 DFQATT and CDR2 SNEGSKA (reference sequence). CDR3 region: CSARQASGYYEQYF. The CDR3 DNA reads as TGCAGTGCTAGACAGGCTAGCGGCTACTACGAGCAGTACTTC.

This clonotype has at least ten counts. The J gene is TRBJ2-7, the V gene TRBV28, with D unclear. The V gene lost 3 bases and the J gene lost 7 bases, with 10 bases spanning the gap. In germline, CDR1 is MDHEN, CDR2 SYDVKM. The CDR3 runs to 12 residues. The CDR3 reads CASSFSPGEQYF. The CDR3 DNA reads TGTGCCAGCAGTTTTTCCCCCGGGGAGCAGTACTTC. The full variable domain, its missing parts supplied by reference TRBV28 and TRBJ2-7, is DVKVTQSSRYLVKRTGEKVFLECVQDMDHENMFWYRQDPGLGLRLIYFSYDVKMKEKGDIPEGYSVSREKKERFSLILESASTNQTSMYLCASSFSPGEQYFGPGTRLTVT.

In this sample, this clonotype turned up a few times. This chain connects TRBV2 to TRBJ1-3; the D is unclear. The CDR3 runs 11 residues. Trimming shortened V by 7 bases and J by 4 bases, and 5 bases separated the two germline ends. Germline V gene lookup returns CDR1 SNHLY and CDR2 FYNNEI. CDR3 protein: CASMYGNTIYF. The CDR3 bases are TGTGCCAGCATGTACGGAAACACCATATATTTT. The full variable domain, its missing parts supplied by reference TRBV2 and TRBJ1-3, is EPEVTQTPSHQVTQMGQEVILRCVPISNHLYFYWYRQILGQKVEFLVSFYNNEISEKSEIFDDQFSVERPDGSNFTLKIRSTKLEDSAMYFCASMYGNTIYFGEGSWLTVV.